This TCR beta chain was sequenced in a study of cytomegalovirus exposure and HLA in healthy donors. Across the study: Roughly 86 million unique TCRs from HLA-typed donors made up an early data release.

This clone has at least ten counts. Its antigen is unknown. CDR1 and CDR2 from the germline V gene are WSHSY and SAAADI. There are 13 residues in the CDR3. Trimming stripped 6 bases from V and 2 bases from J, with 8 bases between. Notes on the study in general: It was in a later analysis that TCR association rates were seen to vary by HLA locus, highest for DRB1 and lowest for HLA-C. Sequencing artifact likely explains a cluster of highly shared sequence variants.

Primers: 60 Vbeta forward and 13 Jbeta reverse. Source study methods: Approximately 12 million of roughly 81 million unique TCR beta chains were shared, per a later count. Libraries were prepared by immunoSEQ multiplex PCR; TCRdb keeps only in-frame clonotypes and omits some of them. V, J and clone size reflect that table, while D and trimming were determined from the DNA. The table records 95,000 to 110,000 clones, around two thirds of them present only once. The sequence was obtained from a middle-aged woman in good health and CMV-seropositive. The chain combines TRBV10-2 with TRBJ1-3, with D possibly being TRBD1 (5 bases). Sequencing used PBMCs. Here the CDR3 reads CASSAGTGNTIYF. In DNA, the CDR3 is TGCGCCAGCAGCGCAGGGACTGGAAACACCATATATTTT.